This T cell receptor (beta chain) appears in the sequencing data of a study of blood T cell repertoires in COVID-19. Study-wide background: Acute and convalescent COVID-19 samples came from the United States, Italy and Spain. PBMCs, B-cell-depleted T cells, or T cells were the source of the cDNA or gDNA that made up the material.

The CDR3 contains 13 residues. CDR1 SGHVS and CDR2 FQNEAQ come from the germline V gene. The ends were cut back, 6 bases at V and 6 bases at J, with 14 bases in the middle. Profiling relied on immunoSEQ multiplex PCR, and the TCRdb table lists in-frame clones only, not all of them. The data show 130,000 to 150,000 clones, approximately 86% seen once. This clone was detected only a few times. The TCR was taken from a woman between 45 and 60 years old with acute or convalescent COVID-19. The V gene is TRBV7-8, the J gene TRBJ1-1; perhaps TRBD1 as D (6 bases). The sequenced material came from peripheral blood. The CDR3 coding sequence is TGTGCCAGCAGGGCAGGGGTCGACCCTGAAGCTTTCTTT. Residues: CASRAGVDPEAFF.